These 9 T cell receptor beta chains originate from one sample sequenced in a study of T cell repertoires in cytomegalovirus infection. TCRdb reanalysed the reads using MiXCR and keeps one entry per CDR3 protein. The table includes 200,000 to 300,000 distinct CDR3 sequences, around 12% detected once. Sequencing input: PBMCs. These receptors were taken from a human donor in good health (CMV status not recorded). Some clones in this sample may be carry-over from other donors' samples.

The genes are TRBV6-2 or TRBV6-3 and TRBJ1-6, with a tentative D call TRBD1 (5 bases). The germline CDR1 and CDR2 sequences are MNHEY and SVGEGT. This CDR3 has 14 residues. V shed 10 bases and J shed 7 bases, with 17 bases lying between them. CDR3 bases: TGTGCCACCGGAGGACATTATCGGAATTCACCCCTCCACTTT. Its translation is CATGGHYRNSPLHF.

This clonotype was counted at least ten times. The V gene is TRBV10-3, the J gene TRBJ1-6, with unresolved D. V was pared by 3 bases and J by 8 bases, with 11 bases between. The CDR3 is 14 residues long. Germline-derived CDR1 and CDR2 are ENHRY and SYGVKD. The CDR3 is CAISEEGGYSPLHF. DNA of the CDR3: TGTGCCATCAGTGAAGAGGGTGGGTATTCACCCCTCCACTTT.

This sequence joins TRBV7-6 and TRBJ2-1; 13 positions agree with TRBD2. This CDR3 is built from 16 residues. Germline CDR1 and CDR2: SGHVS and FNYEAQ. Germline trimming cut 5 bases from V and 7 bases from J; bases unmatched to any gene: 8. CDR3 nucleotide sequence: TGTGCCAGCAGCCGCGGACTAGCGGGAGTAAAAAATGAGCAGTTCTTC. Its translation is CASSRGLAGVKNEQFF.

In this sample, this clonotype turned up many times. The J gene is TRBJ2-1, the V gene TRBV7-2; 10 bases are a match to TRBD2. This CDR3 is built from 15 residues. J gave up 7 bases and V 7 bases, and 10 bases lay outside the gene matches. The germline V gene encodes CDR1 SGHTA and CDR2 FQGNSA. The CDR3 region has the DNA TGTGCCAGCAACCAGCTAGCGGGGGCTCTGAATGAGCAGTTCTTC. Its translation: CASNQLAGALNEQFF.

This clonotype was observed at least ten times. CDR3 in DNA: TGTGCCAGCAGTTTTGGCAAACAGGGGACAGCTTTCTTT. It is translated as CASSFGKQGTAFF. The V and J genes are TRBV27 and TRBJ1-1; 7 positions match TRBD1. The J segment lost 10 bases and the V segment lost 3 bases, leaving 8 bases of the junction unmatched. CDR3 size: 13 residues. Germline lookup yields CDR1 MNHEY and CDR2 SMNVEV (reference sequence).

This clonotype has more than one count but fewer than ten. V is TRBV29-1 and J is TRBJ2-1; unclear D gene. Germline CDR1 and CDR2: SQVTM and ANQGSEA. Between the trimmed V and J ends, which lost 1 base and 1 base, there was a span of 5 bases. The CDR3 spans 13 residues. Written as DNA, the CDR3 is TGCAGCGTTGAAGGCAATTCCTACAATGAGCAGTTCTTC. Protein product: CSVEGNSYNEQFF.

In its sample, this clonotype was seen many times. The chain carries TRBV7-2 and TRBJ1-6; D possibly corresponds to TRBD1 (5 bases). Germline loops: CDR1 SGHTA, CDR2 FQGNSA. The V end lost 5 bases, the J end lost 5 bases, and 13 bases lay between the germline ends. CDR3 length equals 15 residues. CDR3 coding DNA: TGTGCCAGCAGCGCGGGGACGGTTGATAATTCACCCCTCCACTTT. Protein sequence: CASSAGTVDNSPLHF.

This clonotype has just a few counts. CDR3 protein: CAWSVFGSAWGGELFF. CDR3 nucleotide sequence: TGTGCCTGGAGTGTTTTCGGCTCCGCCTGGGGCGGGGAGCTGTTTTTT. The V and J genes are TRBV30 and TRBJ2-2; D is uncertain. Germline CDR1 and CDR2: GTSNPN and SVGIG (reference sequence). CDR3 size: 16 residues. V lost 0 bases and J lost 7, with 18 bases in between. The entire variable domain, with the rest obtained from reference TRBV30 and TRBJ2-2, is as follows: SQTIHQWPATLVQPVGSPLSLECTVEGTSNPNLYWYRQAAGRGLQLLFYSVGIGQISSEVPQNLSASRPQDRQFILSSKKLLLSDSGFYLCAWSVFGSAWGGELFFGEGSRLTVL.

This clonotype was recorded at least ten times. The chain is built from TRBV7-2 and TRBJ2-3; TRBD1 is a possible D gene (6 bases). CDR3 length: 14 amino acids. Per germline, CDR1 SGHTA and CDR2 FQGNSA. V was shortened by 4 bases and J by 2 bases, with 10 bases between the two germline ends. The CDR3 here is CASSSTGNTDTQYF. In DNA, the CDR3 is TGTGCCAGCAGCTCAACAGGGAACACAGATACGCAGTATTTT.